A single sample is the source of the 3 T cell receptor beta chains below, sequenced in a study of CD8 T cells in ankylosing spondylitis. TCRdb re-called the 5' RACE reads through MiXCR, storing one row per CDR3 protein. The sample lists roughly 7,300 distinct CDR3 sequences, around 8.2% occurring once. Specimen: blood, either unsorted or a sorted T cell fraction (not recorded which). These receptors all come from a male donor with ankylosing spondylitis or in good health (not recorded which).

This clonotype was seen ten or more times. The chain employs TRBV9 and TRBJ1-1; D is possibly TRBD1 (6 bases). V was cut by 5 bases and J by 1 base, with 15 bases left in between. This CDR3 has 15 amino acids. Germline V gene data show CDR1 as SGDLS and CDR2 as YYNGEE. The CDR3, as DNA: TGTGCCAGCAGAGGGGGGCAAGGTGGGAACACTGAAGCTTTCTTT. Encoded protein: CASRGGQGGNTEAFF. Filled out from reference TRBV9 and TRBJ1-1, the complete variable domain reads DSGVTQTPKHLITATGQRVTLRCSPRSGDLSVYWYQQSLDQGLQFLIQYYNGEERAKGNILERFSAQQFPDLHSELNLSSLELGDSALYFCASRGGQGGNTEAFFGQGTRLTVV.

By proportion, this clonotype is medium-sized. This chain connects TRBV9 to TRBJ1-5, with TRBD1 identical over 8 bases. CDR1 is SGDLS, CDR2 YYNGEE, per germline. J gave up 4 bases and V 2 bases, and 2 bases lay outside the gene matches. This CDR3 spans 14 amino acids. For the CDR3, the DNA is TGTGCCAGCAGCGTCGGGACAGGTAATCAGCCCCAGCATTTT. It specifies CASSVGTGNQPQHF.

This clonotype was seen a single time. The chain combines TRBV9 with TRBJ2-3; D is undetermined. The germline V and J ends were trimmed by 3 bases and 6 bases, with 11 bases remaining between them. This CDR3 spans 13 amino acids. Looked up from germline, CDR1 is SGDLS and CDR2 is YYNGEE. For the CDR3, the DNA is TGTGCCAGCAGCGGACTTCCATCCGATACGCAGTATTTT. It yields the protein CASSGLPSDTQYF.